The 13 T cell receptor beta chains below come from one sample, sequenced in a study of technical replicates of blood from several donors. Profiling relied on immunoSEQ multiplex PCR, and the TCRdb table lists in-frame clones only, not all of them. The sample lists tens of thousands of clones; approximately 94% were seen once. Input material: T cells isolated from PBMCs. The receptors were gathered from a human donor in good health.

This chain uses TRBV5-4 with TRBJ2-7; D possibly corresponds to TRBD1 (6 bases). V was trimmed by 7 bases and J by 4 bases, leaving 18 bases between them. The CDR3 runs 14 residues. In germline, CDR1 is SGHNT, CDR2 YYREEE (reference sequence). The chain's CDR3 is CASGGEGRGYEQYF. The CDR3 DNA sequence: TGTGCCAGCGGAGGAGAGGGCAGGGGTTACGAGCAGTACTTC.

The gene calls are TRBV15 and TRBJ1-2; D gene unclear. Between the trimmed V and J ends, which lost 0 bases and 0 bases, there was a span of 8 bases. Per the germline V gene, CDR1 is LNHNV and CDR2 is YYDKDF (reference sequence). This CDR3 region has 15 residues. The CDR3 protein is CATSRDFSSNYGYTF. The CDR3 DNA sequence: TGTGCCACCAGCAGAGATTTCTCCTCTAACTATGGCTACACCTTC.

The rearrangement uses TRBV28 and TRBJ2-5; 8 nucleotides agree with TRBD1. The CDR3 contains 13 residues. Per the germline V gene, CDR1 is MDHEN and CDR2 is SYDVKM. The ends lost 4 bases at V and 6 bases at J; junction bases unmatched: 4. Here the CDR3 DNA reads TGTGCCAGCAGTTCTGGACAGGGCCAGACCCAGTACTTC. Protein sequence: CASSSGQGQTQYF.

This clone was observed a single time. This chain links TRBV29-1 with TRBJ1-2; 10 bases are shared with TRBD1. Germline V gene sequence: CDR1 SQVTM, CDR2 ANQGSEA. The CDR3 has 13 amino acids. The V and J ends lost 4 bases and 4 bases, in that order; junction bases with no gene match: 3. CDR3 nucleotide sequence: TGCAGCGTTGTGGGACAGGGGCCCTATGGCTACACCTTC. This encodes CSVVGQGPYGYTF.

J is TRBJ2-3 and V is TRBV5-1, with 12 bases lining up with TRBD2. This CDR3 is 15 amino acids long. J gave up 5 bases and V 4 bases, and 5 bases lay outside the gene matches. Germline V lookup: CDR1 SGHRS, CDR2 YFSETQ. CDR3 region: CASSLPGLAGDTQYF. The CDR3 DNA reads TGCGCCAGCAGCCTACCGGGACTAGCGGGAGATACGCAGTATTTT.

The rearrangement uses TRBV6-5 and TRBJ2-1; 10 bases fit TRBD2. From germline, CDR1 is MNHEY and CDR2 SVGAGI. With V trimmed by 6 bases and J by 4 bases, 6 bases remained unmatched. The CDR3 length is 15 residues. The CDR3 loop reads CASSLAGEGYNEQFF. The CDR3 coding sequence is TGTGCCAGCAGCCTAGCGGGAGAGGGTTACAATGAGCAGTTCTTC.

The V call is TRBV25-1, the J call TRBJ1-3; a weak D match, TRBD1 (5 bases). The CDR3 sequence is 14 residues long. The germline CDR1 and CDR2 sequences are MGHDK and SYGVNS. Trimming took off 6 bases at V and 0 bases at J, with 9 bases between the two ends. CDR3 DNA: TGTGCCAGCAGACAGGCGAACTCTGGAAACACCATATATTTT. Residues: CASRQANSGNTIYF.

The chain has TRBV10-3 and TRBJ2-3; D might be TRBD2 (6 bases). V lost 3 bases and J 0 bases, leaving 22 bases between the germline ends. The V gene's germline CDR1 is ENHRY and CDR2 SYGVKD. CDR3 size: 19 residues. The CDR3 loop reads CAISERAVRRGKSTDTQYF. The CDR3 bases are TGTGCCATCAGTGAAAGGGCGGTTAGGCGGGGAAAAAGCACAGATACGCAGTATTTT.

The chain recombines TRBV6-1 with TRBJ1-2; D might be TRBD1 (6 bases). V lost 1 base, J lost 3 bases, and 12 bases lay in between. CDR1 is MNHNS and CDR2 is SASEGT in the germline V gene. CDR3 length: 15 amino acids. DNA of the CDR3: TGTGCCAGCAGTGAAGGGGGGGGGCTCTACTATGGCTACACCTTC. Protein: CASSEGGGLYYGYTF.

The chain links TRBV27 to TRBJ2-2; 9 bases align to TRBD2. V lost 5 bases to trimming and J lost 5 bases; unmatched junction nucleotides: 6. The CDR3 totals 15 residues. Germline V gene sequence: CDR1 MNHEY, CDR2 SMNVEV (reference sequence). The CDR3 region has the DNA TGTGCCAGCAGTGTAGCGGGAGCTGAGACCGGGGAGCTGTTTTTT. Translated: CASSVAGAETGELFF.

CDR3 amino acids: CASSQDSYNEQFF. Written as DNA, the CDR3 is TGTGCCAGCAGCCAGGACAGCTACAATGAGCAGTTCTTC. The chain carries TRBV11-3 and TRBJ2-1, with D maybe TRBD1 (6 bases). The ends were cut back, 5 bases at V and 3 bases at J, with 8 bases in the middle. Germline V gene data show CDR1 as SGHNT and CDR2 as YENEEA. CDR3 length equals 13 residues.

The rearrangement links TRBV5-1 to TRBJ2-7; maybe TRBD2 (6 bases). Trimming left V 0 bases short and J 0 bases short, with 19 bases between. Germline CDR1 reads SGHRS; CDR2 reads YFSETQ. The length of the CDR3 is 18 residues. In DNA form, the CDR3 reads TGCGCCAGCAGCTTGGGGGAGGAGGTAGGACACAACTCCTACGAGCAGTACTTC. Its protein is CASSLGEEVGHNSYEQYF.

The J gene is TRBJ1-1, the V gene TRBV28; D may be TRBD1 (6 bases). Germline CDR1 reads MDHEN; CDR2 reads SYDVKM. The CDR3 is 21 amino acids. With 2 bases removed from V and 0 bases from J, the gap between germline ends came to 28 bases. Here the CDR3 DNA reads TGTGCCAGCAGTTTAAGGACTCGGGGCCTCAGGGGACCAACTCTGAACACTGAAGCTTTCTTT. Its translation: CASSLRTRGLRGPTLNTEAFF.